The T cell receptor beta chain described here comes from a study of regulatory T cells in long-lasting Graves disease. Findings and caveats of the study: Favoring TRBV28, TRBJ1-2 and TRBJ2-5 was a feature seen in persistent disease. Accuracy could have been hurt by small sample size.

The V and J ends lost 4 bases and 2 bases, in that order; junction bases with no gene match: 4. The CDR3 totals 15 residues. Per the germline V gene, CDR1 is LNHDA and CDR2 is SQIVND (reference sequence). Time point here: newly diagnosed GD, antithyroid drugs for less than 3 months. With RNA extracted from PBMCs as input, the TCR library was made. As for this clonotype: The antigen remains undetermined.

Arm-PCR of CDR3 regions with iRepertoire HTBI primers generated TCR beta libraries. TCRdb re-analysed the multiplex PCR reads in MiXCR, keeping a single row per CDR3 protein. This table holds over 200,000 distinct CDR3 sequences, 18% found once. The V gene is TRBV19, the J gene TRBJ2-7, with 11 positions matching TRBD1. The source was peripheral blood mononuclear cells (PBMCs), collected at new diagnosis, from a patient treated with antithyroid drugs. This receptor was obtained from a female donor with Graves disease. CDR3 sequence (DNA): TGTGCCAGTAGTACCGGGACAGGGGGGGCCTACGAGCAGTACTTC. This translates into CASSTGTGGAYEQYF.